This TCR beta chain was profiled in a study of OX40 agonist ivuxolimab in advanced cancers. Looking at the study overall: Patients were given ivuxolimab, an antibody that agonizes OX40 (CD134).

The length of the CDR3 is 14 residues. The trim removed 6 bases at V and 5 bases at J, leaving 8 bases unmatched. Germline CDR1 and CDR2: MGHDK and SYGVNS. The assay was immunoSEQ multiplex PCR, and TCRdb's table has in-frame clones only and misses some. This table holds approximately 17,000 clones, 75% to 95% found once. The starting material was CD4+ or CD8+ T cells sorted from blood, obtained in a trial of the OX40 agonist ivuxolimab. This receptor was taken from an adult with an advanced solid tumor such as melanoma, head and neck, liver or kidney cancer. The chain combines TRBV25-1 with TRBJ2-5; 8 bases agree with TRBD1. CDR3 region: CASRMDRAGETQYF. DNA for the CDR3: TGTGCCAGCAGGATGGACAGGGCCGGCGAGACCCAGTACTTC.